This TCR beta chain was captured by sequencing in a study of T cells in women clearing cervical HPV infection. The V segment lost 3 bases and the J segment 3 bases; nucleotides outside the gene matches: 8. This CDR3 contains 16 residues. Germline V lookup: CDR1 KGHDR, CDR2 SFDVKD. Details on this clone: The read ends 3 residues before the CDR3 terminus; that terminus is restored from the germline J gene.

Repertoires were generated with immunoSEQ multiplex PCR, while TCRdb's copy carries only in-frame clones and drops some. The sample table includes 15,000 to 20,000 clones. The TCR was taken from a woman between 18 and 70 years old with a cervical HPV16 infection that either progressed to CIN3+ or cleared (not recorded which). Sequencing was done on a sample of blood buffy coat. The rearrangement links TRBV24-1 to TRBJ2-3, with 7 bases identical to TRBD1. The CDR3 protein is CATSDQDRVGTDTQYF. CDR3 bases read: TGTGCCACCAGTGATCAAGACAGGGTGGGTACAGATACG.